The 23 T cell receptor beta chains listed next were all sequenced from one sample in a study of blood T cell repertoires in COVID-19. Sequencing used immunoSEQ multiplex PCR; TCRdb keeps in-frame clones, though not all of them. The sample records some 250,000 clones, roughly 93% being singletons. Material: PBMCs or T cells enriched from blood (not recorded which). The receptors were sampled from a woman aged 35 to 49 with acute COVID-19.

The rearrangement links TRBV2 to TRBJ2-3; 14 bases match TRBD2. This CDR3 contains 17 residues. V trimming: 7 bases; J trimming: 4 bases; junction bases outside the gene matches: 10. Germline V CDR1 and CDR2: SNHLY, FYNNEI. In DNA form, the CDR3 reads TGTGCCAGCATTGAGACTAGCGGGGGGGCCGAGGCAGATACGCAGTATTTT. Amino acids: CASIETSGGAEADTQYF.

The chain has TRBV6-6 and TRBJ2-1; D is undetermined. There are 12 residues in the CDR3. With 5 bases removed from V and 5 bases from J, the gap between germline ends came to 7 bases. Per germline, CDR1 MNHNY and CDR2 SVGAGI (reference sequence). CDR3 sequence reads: CASSLRNNEQFF. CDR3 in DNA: TGTGCCAGCAGTCTTAGAAACAATGAGCAGTTCTTC.

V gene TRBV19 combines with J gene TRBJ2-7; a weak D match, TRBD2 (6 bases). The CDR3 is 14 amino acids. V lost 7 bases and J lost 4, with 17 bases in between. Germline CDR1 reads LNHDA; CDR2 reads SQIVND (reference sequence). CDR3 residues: CASKSPGEGYEQYF. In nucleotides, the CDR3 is TGTGCCAGTAAGTCCCCGGGAGAAGGGTACGAGCAGTACTTC.

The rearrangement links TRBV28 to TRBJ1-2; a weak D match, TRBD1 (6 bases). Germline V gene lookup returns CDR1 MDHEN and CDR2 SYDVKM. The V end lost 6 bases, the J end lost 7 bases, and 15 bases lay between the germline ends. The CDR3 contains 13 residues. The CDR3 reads CASRSLTGSGYTF. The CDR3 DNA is TGTGCCAGCAGATCCCTTACAGGGTCTGGCTACACCTTC.

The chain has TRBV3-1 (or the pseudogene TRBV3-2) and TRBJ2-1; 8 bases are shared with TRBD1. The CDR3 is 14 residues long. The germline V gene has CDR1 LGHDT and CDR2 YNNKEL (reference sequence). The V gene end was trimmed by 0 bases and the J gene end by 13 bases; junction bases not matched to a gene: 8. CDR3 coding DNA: TGTGCCAGCAGCCAAGACGACAGGGGTAGCGGACAGTTCTTC. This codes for CASSQDDRGSGQFF.

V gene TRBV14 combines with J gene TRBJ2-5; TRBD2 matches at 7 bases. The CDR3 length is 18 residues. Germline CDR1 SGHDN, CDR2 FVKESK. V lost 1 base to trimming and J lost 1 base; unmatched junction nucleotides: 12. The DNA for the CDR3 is TGTGCCAGCAGCCAAGTTAAGGCGGGAGTGGGGGGCCAAGAGACCCAGTACTTC. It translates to CASSQVKAGVGGQETQYF.

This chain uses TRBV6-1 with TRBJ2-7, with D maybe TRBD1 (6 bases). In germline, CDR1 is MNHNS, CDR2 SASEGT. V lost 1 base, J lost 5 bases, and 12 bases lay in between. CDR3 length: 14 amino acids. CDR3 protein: CASSEEQGADEQYF. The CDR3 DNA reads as TGTGCCAGCAGTGAAGAACAGGGAGCGGACGAGCAGTACTTC.

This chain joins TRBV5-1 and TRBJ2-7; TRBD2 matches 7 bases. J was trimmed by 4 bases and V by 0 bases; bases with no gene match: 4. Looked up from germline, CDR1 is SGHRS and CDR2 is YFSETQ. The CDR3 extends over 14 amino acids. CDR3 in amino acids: CASSLAPSGYEQYF. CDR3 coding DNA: TGCGCCAGCAGCTTGGCCCCTAGCGGATACGAGCAGTACTTC.

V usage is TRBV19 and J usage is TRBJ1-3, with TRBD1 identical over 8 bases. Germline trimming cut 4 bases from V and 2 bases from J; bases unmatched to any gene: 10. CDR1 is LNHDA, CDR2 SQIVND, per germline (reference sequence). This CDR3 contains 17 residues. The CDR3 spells CASSTIDRGRAGNTIYF. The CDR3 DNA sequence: TGTGCCAGTAGTACCATCGACAGGGGAAGAGCTGGAAACACCATATATTTT.

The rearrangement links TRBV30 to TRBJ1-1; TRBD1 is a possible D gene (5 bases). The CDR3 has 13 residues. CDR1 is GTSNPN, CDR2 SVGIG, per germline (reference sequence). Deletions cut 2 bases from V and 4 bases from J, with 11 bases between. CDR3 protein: CAWSPGKTTEAFF. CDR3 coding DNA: TGTGCCTGGAGTCCAGGGAAAACCACTGAAGCTTTCTTT.

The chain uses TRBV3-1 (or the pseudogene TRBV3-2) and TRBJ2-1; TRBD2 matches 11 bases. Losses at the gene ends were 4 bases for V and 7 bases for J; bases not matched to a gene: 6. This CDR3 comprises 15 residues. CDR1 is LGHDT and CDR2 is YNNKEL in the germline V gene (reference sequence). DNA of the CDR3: TGTGCCAGCAGCCCCCTAGCGGGGGGCCTGAATGAGCAGTTCTTC. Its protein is CASSPLAGGLNEQFF.

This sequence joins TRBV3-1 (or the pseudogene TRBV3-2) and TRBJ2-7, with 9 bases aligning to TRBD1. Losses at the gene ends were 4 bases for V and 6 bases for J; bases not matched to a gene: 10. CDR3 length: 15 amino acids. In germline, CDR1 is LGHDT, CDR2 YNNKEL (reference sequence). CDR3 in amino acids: CASSPTGGWLREQYF. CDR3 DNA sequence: TGTGCCAGCAGCCCAACAGGGGGCTGGCTCCGCGAGCAGTACTTC.

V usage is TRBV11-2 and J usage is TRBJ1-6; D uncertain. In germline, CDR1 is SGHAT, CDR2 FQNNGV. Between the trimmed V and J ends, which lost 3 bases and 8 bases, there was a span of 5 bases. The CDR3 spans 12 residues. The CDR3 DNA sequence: TGTGCCAGCAGCTTTACGGATTCACCCCTCCACTTT. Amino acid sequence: CASSFTDSPLHF.

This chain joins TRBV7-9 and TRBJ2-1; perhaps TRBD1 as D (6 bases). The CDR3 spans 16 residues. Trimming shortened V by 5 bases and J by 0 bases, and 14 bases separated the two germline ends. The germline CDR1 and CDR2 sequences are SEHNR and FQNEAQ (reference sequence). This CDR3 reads CASSPWTASSYNEQFF. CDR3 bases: TGTGCCAGCAGCCCGTGGACAGCTAGCTCCTACAATGAGCAGTTCTTC.

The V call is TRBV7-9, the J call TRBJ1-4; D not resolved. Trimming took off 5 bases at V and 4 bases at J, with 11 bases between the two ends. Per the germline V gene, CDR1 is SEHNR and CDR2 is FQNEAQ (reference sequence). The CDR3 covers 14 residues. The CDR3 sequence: CASSPAGINEKLFF. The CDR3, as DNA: TGTGCCAGCAGCCCAGCCGGGATTAATGAAAAACTGTTTTTT.

The DNA of the CDR3 is TGTGCCAGCAGCCCGACTAGCGGGAGAGATACGCAGTATTTT. Translating it yields CASSPTSGRDTQYF. The chain recombines TRBV4-2 with TRBJ2-3; the match to TRBD2 covers 12 bases. Per germline, CDR1 LGHNA and CDR2 YNFKEQ. The CDR3 has 14 residues. J was trimmed by 5 bases and V by 4 bases; bases with no gene match: 1.

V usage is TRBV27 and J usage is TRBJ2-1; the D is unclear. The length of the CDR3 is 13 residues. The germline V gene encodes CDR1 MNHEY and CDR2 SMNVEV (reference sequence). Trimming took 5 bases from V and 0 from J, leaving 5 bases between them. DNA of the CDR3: TGTGCCAGCAGTCCCCGCTCCTACAATGAGCAGTTCTTC. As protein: CASSPRSYNEQFF.

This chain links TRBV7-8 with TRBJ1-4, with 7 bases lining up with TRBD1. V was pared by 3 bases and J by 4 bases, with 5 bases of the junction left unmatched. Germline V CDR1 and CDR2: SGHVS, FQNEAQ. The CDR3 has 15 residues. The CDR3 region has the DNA TGTGCCAGCAGCTTCGGGACAGCAAATAATGAAAAACTGTTTTTT. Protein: CASSFGTANNEKLFF.

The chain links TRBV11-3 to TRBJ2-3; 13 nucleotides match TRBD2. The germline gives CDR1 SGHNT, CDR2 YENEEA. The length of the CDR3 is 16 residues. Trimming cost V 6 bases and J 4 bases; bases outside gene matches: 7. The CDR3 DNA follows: TGTGCCAGCAGTTTACGGACTAGCGGGAGTGCAGATACGCAGTATTTT. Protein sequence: CASSLRTSGSADTQYF.

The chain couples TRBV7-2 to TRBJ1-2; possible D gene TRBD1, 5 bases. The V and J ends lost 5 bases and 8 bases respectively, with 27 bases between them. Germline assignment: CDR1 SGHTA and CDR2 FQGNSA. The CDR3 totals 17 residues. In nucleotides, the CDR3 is TGTGCCAGCAGCCCTAGGGGACTCACGCATTACAAGGAGGGCTACACCTTC. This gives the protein CASSPRGLTHYKEGYTF.

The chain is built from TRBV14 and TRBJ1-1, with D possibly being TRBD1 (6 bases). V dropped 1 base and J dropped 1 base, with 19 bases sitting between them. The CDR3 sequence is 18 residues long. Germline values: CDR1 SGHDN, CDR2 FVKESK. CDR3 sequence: CASSQVGRGAPQNTEAFF. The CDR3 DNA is TGTGCCAGCAGCCAAGTCGGCAGGGGCGCACCACAGAACACTGAAGCTTTCTTT.

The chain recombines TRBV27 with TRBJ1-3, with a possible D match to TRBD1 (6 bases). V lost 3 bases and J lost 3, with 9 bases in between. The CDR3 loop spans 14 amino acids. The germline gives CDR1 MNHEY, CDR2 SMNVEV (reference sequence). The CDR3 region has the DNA TGTGCCAGCAGTTTGAAGGGGGATGGAAACACCATATATTTT. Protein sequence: CASSLKGDGNTIYF.

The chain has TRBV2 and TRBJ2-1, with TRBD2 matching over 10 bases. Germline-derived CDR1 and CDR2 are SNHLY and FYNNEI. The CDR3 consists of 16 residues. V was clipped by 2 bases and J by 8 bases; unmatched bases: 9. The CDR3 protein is CASSERKGLARDEQFF. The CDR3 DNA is TGTGCCAGCAGTGAACGGAAGGGACTAGCGCGCGATGAGCAGTTCTTC.